This T cell receptor (beta chain) was obtained from a study of blood T cell repertoires in COVID-19. Across the whole study: Samples representing acute and convalescent COVID-19 were sourced from the United States, Italy and Spain. PBMCs, B-cell-depleted T cells, or T cells provided the cDNA or gDNA that made up the material.

Original processing notes: Reference gene primers were amplified, and this amplification served to estimate nucleated cell counts. Here immunoSEQ multiplex PCR was the method, and the copy in TCRdb shows in-frame clones only, minus some. V, J and clone size reflect that table, while D and trimming were determined from the DNA. This table holds around 290,000 clones, about 88% found once. Seattle enrolled patients during active infection and tracked them longitudinally. The junction had 12 bases not matched to a gene; V was cut back by 7 bases and J by 0 bases. This CDR3 has 18 residues. Per germline, CDR1 MDHEN and CDR2 SYDVKM.

The receptor comes from a woman aged 70-85 years with COVID-19, enrolled during active disease. The J gene is TRBJ1-5, the V gene TRBV28; TRBD1 matches at 10 bases. Material for sequencing was peripheral blood. CDR3 nucleotide sequence: TGTGCCAGCACCAAAGGGGGACAGGGGACATATAGCAATCAGCCCCAGCATTTT. Protein sequence: CASTKGGQGTYSNQPQHF.